These 2 T cell receptor beta chains share one sample of origin, sequenced in a study of identical twins. TCRdb re-analysed the 5' RACE reads in MiXCR, keeping a single row per CDR3 protein. The table has a few hundred thousand distinct CDR3 sequences, about 9% seen once; the top ten hold over 7%. Sequencing was done on a sample of naive T cells sorted from blood. Receptors originate from a woman aged 50 to 65 in good health.

V is TRBV19 and J is TRBJ2-5; D may be TRBD2 (5 bases). Germline V gene lookup returns CDR1 LNHDA and CDR2 SQIVND (reference sequence). Trimming took off 3 bases at V and 7 bases at J, with 18 bases between the two ends. The length of the CDR3 is 15 residues. The CDR3 reads CASSISSLSGGTQYF. In DNA form, the CDR3 reads TGTGCCAGTAGTATCAGCTCCCTCTCCGGAGGGACCCAGTACTTC.

This clonotype was found a few times. The V and J genes are TRBV12-3 or TRBV12-4 and TRBJ2-7; TRBD2 agrees at 11 bases. The CDR3 runs 15 residues. Trimming cost V 6 bases and J 4 bases; bases outside gene matches: 8. Here the CDR3 DNA reads TGTGCCAGCAGCCTTACTAGCGGGAGTTCGTACGAGCAGTACTTC. Translating gives CASSLTSGSSYEQYF.